These T cell receptor beta chains were read from a single sample in a study of beta chain features in type 1 diabetes. Sequencing was performed with immunoSEQ multiplex PCR; in TCRdb, only in-frame clones are kept and a portion is missing. Among around 300,000 clones listed, around 7.8% were seen once. Sequencing input: central memory CD4+ T cells from blood. These TCRs come from a woman under 30 in good health. Each CDR3 is given with its conserved first and last residue. Each record gives: D gene, V gene, J gene, CDR3 length, clone size, CDR3 protein, CDR3 DNA. A D gene is named only where the DNA matches it firmly. Rows may omit the clone size; those that give it use once, few, many or a size class.

D: NA; V: TRBV2; J: TRBJ2-1; length: 16; size: NA; CDR3: CASRPGGVYSYNEQFF; DNA: TGTGCCAGCAGGCCAGGCGGGGTATACTCCTACAATGAGCAGTTCTTC
D: NA; V: TRBV4-1; J: TRBJ1-1; length: 14; size: NA; CDR3: CASSAFGRGTEAFF; DNA: TGCGCCAGCAGCGCCTTCGGTAGGGGAACTGAAGCTTTCTTT
D: NA; V: TRBV2; J: TRBJ2-5; length: 13; size: many; CDR3: CASSDDYQETQYF; DNA: TGTGCCAGCAGTGACGACTATCAAGAGACCCAGTACTTC
D: NA; V: TRBV27; J: TRBJ1-5; length: 14; size: few; CDR3: CASRSGLSNQPQHF; DNA: TGTGCCAGCAGGTCGGGACTGAGCAATCAGCCCCAGCATTTT
D: NA; V: TRBV5-4; J: TRBJ1-3; length: 14; size: NA; CDR3: CASSSRDSGNTIYF; DNA: TGTGCCAGCAGCTCGAGAGACTCTGGAAACACCATATATTTT
D: TRBD2; V: TRBV4-2; J: TRBJ2-7; length: 14; size: few; CDR3: CASSLELAVYEQYF; DNA: TGTGCCAGCAGCTTAGAGCTAGCGGTCTACGAGCAGTACTTC
D: TRBD1; V: TRBV7-2; J: TRBJ2-7; length: 14; size: NA; CDR3: CASSKGTATYEQYF; DNA: TGTGCCAGCAGCAAGGGGACAGCTACCTACGAGCAGTACTTC
D: NA; V: TRBV4-1; J: TRBJ1-3; length: 14; size: NA; CDR3: CASSINRVGNTIYF; DNA: TGCGCCAGCAGCATTAACAGGGTTGGAAACACCATATATTTT
D: NA; V: TRBV27; J: TRBJ1-2; length: 13; size: many; CDR3: CASSLQTALLLTF; DNA: TGTGCCAGCAGTTTACAGACTGCCCTCTTGCTCACCTTC
D: NA; V: TRBV15; J: TRBJ2-1; length: 12; size: NA; CDR3: CATRGSYNEQFF; DNA: TGTGCCACCAGGGGCAGTTACAATGAGCAGTTCTTC
D: NA; V: TRBV5-6; J: TRBJ2-6; length: 16; size: NA; CDR3: CASSLVVNSGANVLTF; DNA: TGTGCCAGCAGCTTGGTGGTGAACTCTGGGGCCAACGTCCTGACTTTC
D: TRBD1; V: TRBV11-1; J: TRBJ1-4; length: 17; size: many; CDR3: CASSRRSTGQGNEKLFF; DNA: TGTGCCAGCAGCCGACGGTCTACGGGACAGGGTAATGAAAAACTGTTTTTT
D: TRBD1; V: TRBV7-9; J: TRBJ2-2; length: 16; size: NA; CDR3: CASSTRQGTNTGELFF; DNA: TGTGCCAGCAGCACGAGACAGGGCACGAACACCGGGGAGCTGTTTTTT
D: NA; V: TRBV27; J: TRBJ1-2; length: 16; size: NA; CDR3: CASSSMGGGSLGGYTF; DNA: TGTGCCAGCAGTTCCATGGGAGGAGGTAGCCTGGGAGGCTACACCTTC
D: TRBD2; V: TRBV4-2; J: TRBJ2-5; length: 17; size: NA; CDR3: CASSQLTSGGTQETQYF; DNA: TGTGCCAGCAGCCAACTGACTAGCGGGGGGACACAAGAGACCCAGTACTTC
D: NA; V: TRBV5-4; J: TRBJ1-2; length: 16; size: few; CDR3: CASSGQPRQAYYGYTF; DNA: TGTGCCAGCAGCGGGCAGCCGAGACAGGCCTACTATGGCTACACCTTC
D: TRBD1; V: TRBV5-1; J: TRBJ1-5; length: 15; size: few; CDR3: CASSLAAGGDQPQHF; DNA: TGCGCCAGCAGCTTGGCGGCAGGGGGCGATCAGCCCCAGCATTTT
D: NA; V: TRBV7-6; J: TRBJ2-5; length: 12; size: many; CDR3: CASSLVPETQYF; DNA: TGTGCCAGCAGCTTAGTCCCGGAGACCCAGTACTTC
D: NA; V: TRBV4-1; J: TRBJ1-1; length: 15; size: few; CDR3: CASSQGQGRNTEAFF; DNA: TGCGCCAGCAGCCAAGGTCAGGGGCGGAACACTGAAGCTTTCTTT
D: NA; V: TRBV7-2; J: TRBJ1-5; length: 12; size: few; CDR3: CASSRYNQPQHF; DNA: TGTGCCAGCAGCCGATACAATCAGCCCCAGCATTTT
D: NA; V: TRBV5-4; J: TRBJ2-4; length: 14; size: few; CDR3: CASSSGTGVDIQYF; DNA: TGTGCCAGCAGCTCGGGAACCGGTGTCGACATTCAGTACTTC
D: TRBD1; V: TRBV9; J: TRBJ2-4; length: 14; size: few; CDR3: CASSVGRGSDIQYF; DNA: TGTGCCAGCAGCGTCGGCAGGGGGTCCGACATTCAGTACTTC
D: NA; V: TRBV18; J: TRBJ1-2; length: 14; size: NA; CDR3: CASSPGYANYGYTF; DNA: TGTGCCAGCTCACCAGGGTACGCTAACTATGGCTACACCTTC
D: TRBD1; V: TRBV19; J: TRBJ2-1; length: 14; size: few; CDR3: CASSRGTAYNEQFF; DNA: TGTGCCAGTAGCAGGGGGACAGCGTACAATGAGCAGTTCTTC
D: TRBD1; V: TRBV2; J: TRBJ2-1; length: 14; size: few; CDR3: CASSKGQGYNEQFF; DNA: TGTGCCAGCAGTAAGGGACAGGGATACAATGAGCAGTTCTTC
D: NA; V: TRBV4-2; J: TRBJ2-3; length: 16; size: few; CDR3: CASSQDRASGTDTQYF; DNA: TGTGCCAGCAGCCAAGATCGGGCTAGCGGCACAGATACGCAGTATTTT
D: TRBD1; V: TRBV11-3; J: TRBJ2-5; length: 15; size: few; CDR3: CASSPWTGEQETQYF; DNA: TGTGCCAGCAGCCCGTGGACAGGAGAACAAGAGACCCAGTACTTC
D: NA; V: TRBV19; J: TRBJ1-5; length: 14; size: few; CDR3: CASRVNRDNQPQHF; DNA: TGTGCCAGTAGGGTGAACAGGGATAATCAGCCCCAGCATTTT
D: NA; V: TRBV5-1; J: TRBJ1-4; length: 14; size: few; CDR3: CASGVGGRNEKLFF; DNA: TGCGCCAGCGGCGTCGGGGGACGGAATGAAAAACTGTTTTTT
D: TRBD1; V: TRBV7-9; J: TRBJ1-1; length: 17; size: NA; CDR3: CASSHRDRGVGRGKAFF; DNA: TGTGCCAGCAGCCACAGGGACAGGGGAGTTGGAAGGGGAAAAGCTTTCTTT